The rows below give T cell receptor beta chains drawn from one sample of a study of shared clonotypes between healthy human individuals. Only in-frame clones appear in the TCRdb table, and some are missing; sequencing was by immunoSEQ multiplex PCR. The sample contains 450,000 to 500,000 clones, more than 75% of which appear only once. Sequences were obtained from PBMCs. The receptors were gathered from a middle-aged woman in good health. Some clones in this sample may be carry-over from other donors' samples. The conserved cysteine and the conserved F or W are not part of the CDR3 here. Only some rows state a clone size, as once, few, many or a class for expanded clones.

V gene	clone size	J gene	CDR3 protein
TRBV5-1	NA	TRBJ1-1	ASSKQALNTEAF
TRBV18	NA	TRBJ2-3	ASSPLTSGSTDTQY
TRBV11-2	NA	TRBJ2-7	ASSILRDRAYEQY
TRBV11-2	NA	TRBJ2-5	ASSPQETQY
TRBV23-1	NA	TRBJ1-2	ASSHLDRGTYGYT
TRBV6-6	NA	TRBJ1-1	ASSLYRVDNTEAF
TRBV18	once	TRBJ2-7	ASSPVKTYLFYEQY
TRBV18	few	TRBJ1-2	ASSPLSRRDSGGYT
TRBV18	NA	TRBJ1-2	ASSPHPLGTGDGYT
TRBV2	NA	TRBJ1-4	ASSGDGTGGEKLF
TRBV5-4	few	TRBJ1-1	ASSLAGAHTEAF
TRBV7-8	NA	TRBJ2-5	ASSLTAGGPGETQY
TRBV7-6	many	TRBJ2-7	ASSLTSTRTGRINEQY
TRBV9	NA	TRBJ2-7	ASSGGTSGSSLNGEQY
TRBV28	NA	TRBJ2-5	ASSSPRGAGRETQY
TRBV11-2	NA	TRBJ1-2	ASSDWTGSPVGGYT
TRBV6-5	NA	TRBJ1-2	ASSHRSSGYT
TRBV7-9	NA	TRBJ1-1	AAKTGAVNTEAF
TRBV10-3	NA	TRBJ2-6	AISGLAGDSGANVLT
TRBV10-3	few	TRBJ2-2	AIRPDLLRDRVLGELF
TRBV11-2	many	TRBJ2-3	ASSLERGQDTQY
TRBV28	once	TRBJ1-5	ASRKRRGPGHFSQPQH
TRBV27	NA	TRBJ1-6	ASSLDREYSPLH
TRBV5-1	NA	TRBJ2-1	ASSFPDTRYNEQF
TRBV6-5	NA	TRBJ1-2	ASRSLRNNYGYT
TRBV7-3	NA	TRBJ1-2	ASSPQRGYGYT
TRBV7-9	NA	TRBJ1-1	ASSLALNTEAF
TRBV6-5	NA	TRBJ2-7	ASSTGQGAFQY
TRBV29-1	NA	TRBJ1-4	SVERGEKLF
TRBV18	NA	TRBJ2-4	ASSPSGGAKNIQY
TRBV7-6	few	TRBJ2-3	ASSSLATSTDTQY
TRBV28	NA	TRBJ1-2	ASSLPGTYGYT
TRBV4-2	once	TRBJ2-1	ASSQETVIGRNNEQF
TRBV7-9	NA	TRBJ2-7	ASSLAGQSYEQY
TRBV28	once	TRBJ2-2	ASSFSRLDTGELF
TRBV11-1	NA	TRBJ2-7	ASSTLATYEQY
TRBV5-1	NA	TRBJ2-2	ASSPGLQRTSGNLALTGELF
TRBV25-1	NA	TRBJ1-2	ASSGGGPYGYT
TRBV5-1	NA	TRBJ2-7	ASTTGTSGFLLRYEQY
TRBV13	NA	TRBJ2-2	ASSLRREGQGTGELF
TRBV7-9	NA	TRBJ2-1	ASSPTGLASNEQF
TRBV27	few	TRBJ2-7	ASSLSVGREQY
TRBV25-1	NA	TRBJ2-5	ATGLAGGRETQY
TRBV9	NA	TRBJ2-5	ASSVGSGRDQETQY
TRBV6-1	few	TRBJ2-7	ASSEAGTSAYEQY
TRBV10-3	NA	TRBJ2-7	AINRDESYEQY
TRBV2	NA	TRBJ1-5	ASRPGGNQPQH
TRBV21-1	NA	TRBJ1-5	ASSKAPDPQQPQH
TRBV30	few	NA	AWSVFSIRGRSEQY
TRBV5-1	NA	TRBJ2-5	ASKQSPEETQY
TRBV30	NA	TRBJ2-5	ALGGVSETQY
TRBV11-2	NA	TRBJ2-1	ASSLVPGLLTYNEQF
TRBV10-3	once	TRBJ2-1	AIEGLAGSTYNEQF
TRBV30	few	TRBJ1-2	AWTFNRGGGYT
TRBV12-5	NA	TRBJ1-2	ASGISGGGYGYT
TRBV5-4	NA	TRBJ2-5	ASSTRTSGRETQY
TRBV21-1	once	TRBJ2-7	ASSKEGLEPYEQY